The present TCR beta chain was sequenced within a study of T cells in pancreatic ductal adenocarcinoma. Findings of the study overall: This surgical cohort overrepresents the minority presenting with early-stage disease. Tumors hold more CD45RO+ effector T cells, which may bias toward lower diversity. Tumor samples had fewer productive templates and roughly 8-fold fewer unique clonotypes than blood. Blood clonality (around 0.066) did not differ significantly from tumor (about 0.12).

As regards this clone: Antigen: not known.

Assay: immunoSEQ multiplex PCR; the TCRdb copy retains only in-frame clones and omits some. The sample shows 100,000 or so clones, 90% to 95% of them seen only once. Trimming took off 3 bases at V and 6 bases at J, with 9 bases between the two ends. The germline V gene encodes CDR1 SGHTA and CDR2 FQGNSA. The CDR3 runs to 13 residues. Surgery without prior neoadjuvant therapy was the treatment of the selected pancreatic ductal adenocarcinoma patients. The chain links TRBV7-2 to TRBJ2-1; D not certain. This TCR derives from a human donor with pancreatic ductal adenocarcinoma. The specimen sequenced was PBMCs. The CDR3 sequence is CASSLLSSNEQFF. The CDR3 nucleotides read TGTGCCAGCAGCTTGCTATCGTCCAATGAGCAGTTCTTC.